A single sample is the source of the 20 T cell receptor beta chains below, sequenced in a study of cytomegalovirus exposure and HLA in healthy donors. The PCR made use of 60 Vbeta and 13 Jbeta primers. Sequenced by immunoSEQ multiplex PCR; TCRdb stores in-frame clones only, minus some. The sample includes 200,000 or so clones, 81% of them seen just once. The sequenced sample consisted of PBMCs. The receptors here all came from a man aged 45-60 years in good health and CMV-seronegative.

As DNA, the CDR3 is TGTGCCTGGAGCTCGGTGGGGGGGGACGAGCAGTACTTC. It codes for CAWSSVGGDEQYF. The V and J genes are TRBV30 and TRBJ2-7; 7 nucleotides align to TRBD2. With 3 bases clipped from V and 5 bases from J, the junction kept 7 bases outside the gene matches. The CDR3 extends over 13 amino acids. The V gene's germline CDR1 is GTSNPN and CDR2 SVGIG (reference sequence).

The V and J genes are TRBV7-2 and TRBJ2-1; D perhaps matches TRBD2 (7 bases). CDR1 and CDR2 (germline): SGHTA, FQGNSA. The ends were cut back, 1 base at V and 15 bases at J, with 13 bases in the middle. This CDR3 region has 12 residues. The CDR3 spells CASSLVRGGLFF. The CDR3 DNA follows: TGTGCCAGCAGCTTAGTGAGGGGGGGACTGTTCTTC.

The genes are TRBV7-8 and TRBJ2-2; tentative D call: TRBD1 (6 bases). V lost 7 bases, J lost 3 bases, and 15 bases lay in between. From germline, CDR1 is SGHVS and CDR2 FQNEAQ. CDR3 length: 15 residues. The DNA for the CDR3 is TGTGCCAGCATCACCGGGACACCCTACACCGGGGAGCTGTTTTTT. Encoded protein: CASITGTPYTGELFF.

This chain uses TRBV4-2 with TRBJ1-5; D unclear. V shed 1 base and J shed 4 bases, with 14 bases lying between them. The germline CDR1 and CDR2 sequences are LGHNA and YNFKEQ. This CDR3 contains 16 residues. The CDR3 loop reads CASSQGVSGGNQPQHF. The CDR3 DNA follows: TGTGCCAGCAGCCAAGGGGTGTCGGGTGGGAATCAGCCCCAGCATTTT.

V is TRBV19 and J is TRBJ1-1; 7 bases are shared with TRBD1. The V gene's germline CDR1 is LNHDA and CDR2 SQIVND (reference sequence). This CDR3 spans 15 amino acids. Unmatched junction bases numbered 5, after V lost 2 bases and J lost 2 bases. In DNA form, the CDR3 reads TGTGCCAGTAGTATATCTGGGACAGCAAACACTGAAGCTTTCTTT. The encoded protein is CASSISGTANTEAFF.

CDR3 DNA sequence: TGTGCCAGCAGCGGACAGGGCGTCCTCCACTTT. It is translated as CASSGQGVLHF. The chain carries TRBV9 and TRBJ1-6; 7 bases line up with TRBD1. The CDR3 totals 11 residues. The J segment lost 15 bases and the V segment lost 3 bases, leaving 3 bases of the junction unmatched. CDR1 is SGDLS and CDR2 is YYNGEE in the germline V gene.

The CDR3: CASSPGQGAQGYTF. The CDR3 nucleotides are TGTGCCAGCAGTCCTGGACAGGGGGCGCAGGGCTACACCTTC. The chain joins TRBV9 to TRBJ1-2; TRBD1 matches 11 bases. This CDR3 region has 14 residues. Germline trimming cut 5 bases from V and 8 bases from J; bases unmatched to any gene: 8. Germline V CDR1 and CDR2: SGDLS, YYNGEE.

This clone was observed once. The chain's CDR3 is CASRPSGGAFNEQFF. CDR3 coding DNA: TGTGCCAGCAGACCCAGCGGGGGGGCCTTCAATGAGCAGTTCTTC. The rearrangement joins TRBV7-9 to TRBJ2-1, with TRBD2 matching over 10 bases. The CDR3 loop spans 15 amino acids. Germline V CDR1 and CDR2: SEHNR, FQNEAQ (reference sequence). Losses at the gene ends were 6 bases for V and 6 bases for J; bases not matched to a gene: 8. Combining the CDR3 with reference TRBV7-9 and TRBJ2-1 gives the whole variable domain DTGVSQNPRHKITKRGQNVTFRCDPISEHNRLYWYRQTLGQGPEFLTYFQNEAQLEKSRLLSDRFSAERPKGSFSTLEIQRTEQGDSAMYLCASRPSGGAFNEQFFGPGTRLTVL.

The rearrangement links TRBV19 to TRBJ1-4; D unresolved. Germline V lookup: CDR1 LNHDA, CDR2 SQIVND (reference sequence). V lost 4 bases to trimming and J lost 4 bases, with 13 bases between them. The CDR3 is 15 residues long. CDR3 sequence reads: CASSTHSAFNEKLFF. The CDR3 region has the DNA TGTGCCAGTAGTACCCATTCCGCGTTTAATGAAAAACTGTTTTTT.

Points on this clone: Distinct nucleotide sequences in the sample also encode this CDR3. The chain has TRBV10-2 and TRBJ1-1; 8 bases fit TRBD1. Per germline, CDR1 WSHSY and CDR2 SAAADI. V lost 8 bases to trimming and J lost 3 bases; unmatched junction nucleotides: 2. This CDR3 is built from 12 residues. DNA for the CDR3: TGCGCCAGCGGACAGGGCGACACTGAAGCTTTCTTT. This codes for CASGQGDTEAFF.

The chain recombines TRBV19 with TRBJ1-2; D might be TRBD1 (5 bases). Trimming left V 5 bases short and J 5 bases short, with 18 bases between. Germline CDR1 is LNHDA and CDR2 is SQIVND (reference sequence). This CDR3 has 15 residues. The CDR3 region has the DNA TGTGCCAGTAGTGTGGAATGGGACTCGAGATATGGCTACACCTTC. Translation: CASSVEWDSRYGYTF.

The chain has TRBV19 and TRBJ2-1; 7 positions agree with TRBD2. V dropped 5 bases and J dropped 7; count of bases not matched to a gene: 2. The germline gives CDR1 LNHDA, CDR2 SQIVND (reference sequence). This CDR3 spans 12 amino acids. In nucleotides, the CDR3 is TGTGCCAGTAGTTGGGGGGGGAATGAGCAGTTCTTC. Translating it yields CASSWGGNEQFF.

This chain links TRBV20-1 with TRBJ1-2; D might be TRBD1 (5 bases). The CDR3 is 11 residues long. V dropped 3 bases and J dropped 7 bases, with 9 bases sitting between them. CDR1 and CDR2 (germline): DFQATT, SNEGSKA (reference sequence). The CDR3 spells CSAREGFGYTF. Written as DNA, the CDR3 is TGCAGTGCTAGGGAGGGGTTTGGCTACACCTTC.

The chain uses TRBV29-1 and TRBJ2-5; 11 nucleotides match TRBD2. The CDR3 is 13 amino acids. V was clipped by 4 bases and J by 6 bases; unmatched bases: 4. In germline, CDR1 is SQVTM, CDR2 ANQGSEA. The CDR3 spells CSVVTSGGKTQYF. The DNA of the CDR3 is TGCAGCGTTGTAACTAGCGGGGGTAAGACCCAGTACTTC.

The chain employs TRBV30 and TRBJ1-6, with unresolved D. Trimming pared 8 bases from V and 3 bases from J, leaving 11 bases between. The V gene's germline CDR1 is GTSNPN and CDR2 SVGIG (reference sequence). This CDR3 region has 13 residues. The CDR3 is CAGSPSYNSPLHF. In DNA form, the CDR3 reads TGTGCCGGCTCGCCCAGCTATAATTCACCCCTCCACTTT.

DNA for the CDR3: TGTGCCAGCAGCCCTAGCACCGGTGGGCGGGGGGCCAGGGAGACCCAGTACTTC. Protein sequence: CASSPSTGGRGARETQYF. The chain joins TRBV7-2 to TRBJ2-5; 8 bases map to TRBD2. The CDR3 has 18 residues. The V gene end was trimmed by 5 bases and the J gene end by 5 bases; junction bases not matched to a gene: 19. Looked up from germline, CDR1 is SGHTA and CDR2 is FQGNSA.

The chain uses TRBV28 and TRBJ2-7; 10 bases fit TRBD1. CDR3 size: 14 residues. The V and J ends lost 7 bases and 5 bases, in that order; junction bases with no gene match: 8. The germline V gene encodes CDR1 MDHEN and CDR2 SYDVKM. CDR3 DNA: TGTGCCAGCATCGGACAGGGGGTGTTGGACGAGCAGTACTTC. It is translated as CASIGQGVLDEQYF.

This rearrangement joins TRBV5-1 to TRBJ2-3; TRBD1 is a possible D gene (5 bases). V was trimmed by 0 bases and J by 3 bases, leaving 11 bases between them. The CDR3 is 15 residues long. Germline V lookup: CDR1 SGHRS, CDR2 YFSETQ. CDR3: CASSLEGAKTDTQYF. DNA of the CDR3: TGCGCCAGCAGCTTGGAAGGGGCTAAGACAGATACGCAGTATTTT.

The rearrangement joins TRBV7-9 to TRBJ1-1; D ambiguous. Trimming shortened V by 0 bases and J by 4 bases, and 6 bases separated the two germline ends. CDR3 size: 13 residues. The germline V gene has CDR1 SEHNR and CDR2 FQNEAQ (reference sequence). CDR3 residues: CASSLASVTEAFF. The CDR3 nucleotides are TGTGCCAGCAGCTTAGCGTCGGTCACTGAAGCTTTCTTT. The full variable domain, its missing parts supplied by reference TRBV7-9 and TRBJ1-1, is DTGVSQNPRHKITKRGQNVTFRCDPISEHNRLYWYRQTLGQGPEFLTYFQNEAQLEKSRLLSDRFSAERPKGSFSTLEIQRTEQGDSAMYLCASSLASVTEAFFGQGTRLTVV.

This clone was observed a single time. The chain is built from TRBV19 and TRBJ1-5, with D possibly being TRBD1 (6 bases). The CDR3 totals 14 residues. Germline CDR1 LNHDA, CDR2 SQIVND (reference sequence). V lost 5 bases and J lost 1, with 9 bases in between. The CDR3 reads CASSSDRSNQPQHF. The CDR3 nucleotides are TGTGCCAGTAGTTCAGACAGGAGCAATCAGCCCCAGCATTTT.